This passage covers 22 T cell receptor beta chains from one sample sequenced in a study of beta chain features in type 1 diabetes. The investigators reverse transcribed all of the isolated RNA, so they sequenced expressed TCRB transcripts. The assay was immunoSEQ multiplex PCR, and TCRdb's table has in-frame clones only and misses some. The sample yields 350,000 to 450,000 clones, around 16% seen once. What was sequenced was naive CD4+ T cells from blood. The receptors originated from a young woman in good health.

This clone appeared a few times. The chain combines TRBV6-5 with TRBJ1-2, with 7 bases lining up with TRBD1. The V gene end was trimmed by 2 bases and the J gene end by 3 bases; junction bases not matched to a gene: 0. CDR1 and CDR2 (germline): MNHEY, SVGAGI. The CDR3 has 13 amino acids. CDR3 DNA sequence: TGTGCCAGCAGTTACGGGACAGACTATGGCTACACCTTC. This gives the protein CASSYGTDYGYTF.

The chain combines TRBV30 with TRBJ2-7, with 7 bases that match TRBD1. Trimming at V came to 2 bases and at J to 4 bases, leaving 8 bases not matched to a gene. The CDR3 is made up of 14 amino acids. In germline, CDR1 is GTSNPN, CDR2 SVGIG (reference sequence). The CDR3 is CAWSPGTAQYEQYF. In DNA form, the CDR3 reads TGTGCCTGGAGTCCCGGGACAGCCCAATACGAGCAGTACTTC.

The chain uses TRBV5-5 and TRBJ1-5; 8 bases align to TRBD1. Germline V CDR1 and CDR2: SGHKS, YYEKEE (reference sequence). V lost 4 bases to trimming and J lost 2 bases; unmatched junction nucleotides: 5. This CDR3 is built from 15 residues. CDR3 coding DNA: TGTGCCAGCAGCACGTTGGGACAGGGCAATCAGCCCCAGCATTTT. Translation gives CASSTLGQGNQPQHF.

This clone was detected a few times. The chain has TRBV30 and TRBJ2-2; no firm D call. V lost 3 bases to trimming and J lost 0 bases, with 8 bases between them. Germline assignment: CDR1 GTSNPN and CDR2 SVGIG (reference sequence). The CDR3 spans 14 residues. The CDR3 nucleotides read TGTGCCTGGAGGAGGCAGCCGAACACCGGGGAGCTGTTTTTT. Translating it yields CAWRRQPNTGELFF. The whole variable domain, remainder taken from reference TRBV30 and TRBJ2-2, is SQTIHQWPATLVQPVGSPLSLECTVEGTSNPNLYWYRQAAGRGLQLLFYSVGIGQISSEVPQNLSASRPQDRQFILSSKKLLLSDSGFYLCAWRRQPNTGELFFGEGSRLTVL.

In its sample, this clone was seen a few times. The chain uses TRBV2 and TRBJ1-5; the D gene is possibly TRBD1 (6 bases). CDR3 length: 12 amino acids. V lost 6 bases and J lost 9, with 12 bases in between. CDR1 is SNHLY and CDR2 is FYNNEI in the germline V gene. The DNA of the CDR3 is TGTGCCAGCAGCGGGGGGCTGGGGCCCCAGCATTTT. Translated: CASSGGLGPQHF.

V gene TRBV30 combines with J gene TRBJ1-5, with TRBD1 matching 8 bases. Germline lookup yields CDR1 GTSNPN and CDR2 SVGIG (reference sequence). Losses at the gene ends were 3 bases for V and 7 bases for J; bases not matched to a gene: 5. CDR3 length: 13 amino acids. The CDR3 here is CAWRGQVSQPQHF. DNA for the CDR3: TGTGCCTGGAGGGGACAGGTTAGCCAGCCCCAGCATTTT.

This chain joins TRBV14 and TRBJ2-1; 7 bases agree with TRBD2. Looked up from germline, CDR1 is SGHDN and CDR2 is FVKESK. CDR3 size: 17 residues. V shed 0 bases and J 5 bases; nucleotides not matched to a gene: 10. CDR3: CASSQDRRHGGNNEQFF. CDR3 in DNA: TGTGCCAGCAGCCAAGACCGTCGTCACGGGGGGAACAATGAGCAGTTCTTC.

In this sample, this clone turned up a few times. The chain joins TRBV7-3 to TRBJ2-1, with 9 bases lining up with TRBD1. CDR1 and CDR2 from the germline V gene are SGHTA and FQGTGA. The CDR3 totals 15 residues. V lost 5 bases and J lost 6; bases outside the gene matches: 8. CDR3 DNA: TGTGCCAGCAGCGAAACAGGGGGCGGTGGCAATGAGCAGTTCTTC. Translating gives CASSETGGGGNEQFF.

This clone was counted only a few times. V and J are TRBV5-1 and TRBJ2-7; 7 bases map to TRBD2. Germline-derived CDR1 and CDR2 are SGHRS and YFSETQ. This CDR3 contains 14 residues. J gave up 5 bases and V 0 bases, and 5 bases lay outside the gene matches. CDR3 coding DNA: TGCGCCAGCAGCTTGGGACTAGCACCTAACGAGCAGTACTTC. This translates into CASSLGLAPNEQYF.

This clone was seen a handful of times. The chain employs TRBV14 and TRBJ2-1, with 7 bases matching TRBD2. V was pared by 6 bases and J by 9 bases, with 11 bases of the junction left unmatched. This CDR3 region has 14 residues. CDR1 and CDR2 (germline): SGHDN, FVKESK. CDR3 protein: CASRGDYRYGEQFF. The CDR3 coding sequence is TGTGCCAGCAGGGGGGACTACCGTTATGGTGAGCAGTTCTTC. Together with reference TRBV14 and TRBJ2-1, the CDR3 gives the full variable domain: EAGVTQFPSHSVIEKGQTVTLRCDPISGHDNLYWYRRVMGKEIKFLLHFVKESKQDESGMPNNRFLAERTGGTYSTLKVQPAELEDSGVYFCASRGDYRYGEQFFGPGTRLTVL.

The V gene is TRBV30, the J gene TRBJ2-5; a possible D gene is TRBD1 (6 bases). The V end lost 5 bases, the J end lost 3 bases, and 10 bases lay between the germline ends. This CDR3 contains 12 residues. Germline V gene data show CDR1 as GTSNPN and CDR2 as SVGIG (reference sequence). The CDR3 sequence: CAWGQPEETQYF. CDR3 nucleotide sequence: TGTGCCTGGGGACAGCCTGAAGAGACCCAGTACTTC.

The chain is built from TRBV7-9 and TRBJ1-2, with TRBD1 identical over 8 bases. The CDR3 sequence is 15 residues long. Germline CDR1 and CDR2: SEHNR and FQNEAQ (reference sequence). V lost 4 bases and J lost 2; bases outside the gene matches: 6. In DNA form, the CDR3 reads TGTGCCAGCAGCTCAGGGACAGGATGGAACTATGGCTACACCTTC. This codes for CASSSGTGWNYGYTF.

The V gene is TRBV7-9, the J gene TRBJ2-2; 9 bases match TRBD1. CDR3 length equals 17 residues. V lost 5 bases to trimming and J lost 4 bases; unmatched junction nucleotides: 11. Germline V gene data show CDR1 as SEHNR and CDR2 as FQNEAQ (reference sequence). CDR3 residues: CASSVGQGGSFTGELFF. The CDR3 DNA reads as TGTGCCAGCAGCGTGGGACAGGGCGGCTCTTTCACCGGGGAGCTGTTTTTT.

This clone turned up a few times. V usage is TRBV28 and J usage is TRBJ2-7; 9 bases are a match to TRBD1. Trimming at V came to 3 bases and at J to 3 bases, leaving 3 bases not matched to a gene. This CDR3 has 14 residues. CDR1 is MDHEN and CDR2 is SYDVKM in the germline V gene. The CDR3 DNA reads TGTGCCAGCAGTTTCCCGGACAGGGGCTACGAGCAGTACTTC. It translates to CASSFPDRGYEQYF.

This clone was detected only a few times. The V gene is TRBV7-9, the J gene TRBJ1-1, with 9 bases matching TRBD1. The length of the CDR3 is 16 residues. V lost 5 bases, J lost 4 bases, and 11 bases stayed unmatched. The germline CDR1 and CDR2 sequences are SEHNR and FQNEAQ (reference sequence). The CDR3 here is CASSPGQGRRFTEAFF. CDR3 bases: TGTGCCAGCAGCCCAGGACAGGGGAGAAGGTTCACTGAAGCTTTCTTT.

This clone has a handful of counts. The V call is TRBV9, the J call TRBJ2-7, with D perhaps TRBD1 (6 bases). Trimming took off 0 bases at V and 4 bases at J, with 14 bases between the two ends. The germline gives CDR1 SGDLS, CDR2 YYNGEE. CDR3 length equals 15 residues. CDR3 in amino acids: CASSVASQGWYEQYF. CDR3 DNA: TGTGCCAGCAGCGTAGCTTCGCAGGGGTGGTACGAGCAGTACTTC.

The rearrangement uses TRBV30 and TRBJ1-5; tentatively, D is TRBD1 (6 bases). The CDR3 extends over 11 amino acids. Germline values: CDR1 GTSNPN, CDR2 SVGIG (reference sequence). The V gene lost 2 bases and the J gene lost 13 bases, with 12 bases spanning the gap. The CDR3 DNA is TGTGCCTGGAGTACAGGACAGCTTCAGCATTTT. It translates to CAWSTGQLQHF.

The chain has TRBV28 and TRBJ1-2; 7 nucleotides align to TRBD1. The CDR3 runs to 14 residues. Germline values: CDR1 MDHEN, CDR2 SYDVKM. V was clipped by 2 bases and J by 7 bases; unmatched bases: 7. The CDR3 DNA is TGTGCCAGCAGTTTAAGGGCAGGGGGTCCTGGCTACACCTTC. This gives the protein CASSLRAGGPGYTF.

V gene TRBV5-1 combines with J gene TRBJ1-1, with 7 bases aligning to TRBD1. Germline loops: CDR1 SGHRS, CDR2 YFSETQ. The CDR3 spans 16 residues. Trimming cost V 0 bases and J 0 bases; bases outside gene matches: 5. This CDR3 reads CASSLVTGYMNTEAFF. In nucleotides, the CDR3 is TGCGCCAGCAGCTTGGTGACAGGGTATATGAACACTGAAGCTTTCTTT. Full variable domain (missing parts from reference TRBV5-1 and TRBJ1-1): KAGVTQTPRYLIKTRGQQVTLSCSPISGHRSVSWYQQTPGQGLQFLFEYFSETQRNKGNFPGRFSGRQFSNSRSEMNVSTLELGDSALYLCASSLVTGYMNTEAFFGQGTRLTVV.

The chain has TRBV11-2 and TRBJ2-2; 10 bases are a match to TRBD2. Germline V gives CDR1 SGHAT, CDR2 FQNNGV. The CDR3 has 17 residues. The V gene end was trimmed by 4 bases and the J gene end by 2 bases; junction bases not matched to a gene: 7. CDR3 residues: CASSSKREGLNTGELFF. The CDR3 nucleotides are TGTGCCAGCAGCTCTAAGCGGGAGGGCCTAAACACCGGGGAGCTGTTTTTT.

In its sample, this clone was seen a few times. The rearrangement links TRBV5-1 to TRBJ1-2, with TRBD1 identical over 10 bases. The CDR3 contains 14 residues. Germline trimming cut 5 bases from V and 6 bases from J; bases unmatched to any gene: 7. Per germline, CDR1 SGHRS and CDR2 YFSETQ. The CDR3 sequence is CASRWGQGTNGYTF. The CDR3 DNA follows: TGCGCCAGCAGATGGGGACAGGGGACGAATGGCTACACCTTC. Supplemented by reference TRBV5-1 and TRBJ1-2, the full variable domain reads KAGVTQTPRYLIKTRGQQVTLSCSPISGHRSVSWYQQTPGQGLQFLFEYFSETQRNKGNFPGRFSGRQFSNSRSEMNVSTLELGDSALYLCASRWGQGTNGYTFGSGTRLTVV.

This clone has more than one count but fewer than ten. The genes are TRBV29-1 and TRBJ1-1; maybe TRBD1 (5 bases). Germline V lookup: CDR1 SQVTM, CDR2 ANQGSEA. This CDR3 has 14 residues. Trimming removed 6 bases from V and 5 bases from J, with 19 bases in between. The CDR3 DNA reads TGCAGCGTCGTCATCCAGGGCCATTCGACTGAAGCTTTCTTT. Protein product: CSVVIQGHSTEAFF.